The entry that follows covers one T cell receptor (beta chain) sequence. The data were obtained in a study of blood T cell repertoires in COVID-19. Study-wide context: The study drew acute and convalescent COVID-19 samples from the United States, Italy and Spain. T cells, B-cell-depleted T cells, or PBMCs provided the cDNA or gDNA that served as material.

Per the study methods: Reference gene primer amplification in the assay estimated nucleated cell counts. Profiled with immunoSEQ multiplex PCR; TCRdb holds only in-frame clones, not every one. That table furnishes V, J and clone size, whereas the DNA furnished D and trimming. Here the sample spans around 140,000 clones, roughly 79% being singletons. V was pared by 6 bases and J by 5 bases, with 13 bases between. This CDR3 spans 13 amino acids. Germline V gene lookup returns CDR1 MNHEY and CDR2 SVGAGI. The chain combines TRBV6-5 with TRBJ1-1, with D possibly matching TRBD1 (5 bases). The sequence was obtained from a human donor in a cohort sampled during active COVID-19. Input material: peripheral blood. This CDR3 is CASSRGGRTEAFF. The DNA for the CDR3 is TGTGCCAGCAGCCGGGGGGGGAGGACTGAAGCTTTCTTT.